The rows below give T cell receptor beta chains drawn from one sample of a study of T cell repertoires in cytomegalovirus infection. The antigens these receptors bind are not known. TCRdb called the reads again in MiXCR, with one record for every CDR3 protein. The table has roughly 310,000 distinct CDR3 sequences, about 29% seen once; the top ten hold around 19%. This material consisted of cultured PBMCs, taken from culture after CMV antigen stimulation. These receptors were obtained from a human donor in good health (CMV status not recorded). Some clones in this sample may be carry-over from other donors' samples. Each CDR3 is given with its conserved first and last residue. A D gene is named only where the DNA matches it firmly. Clone sizes are given selectively: once, few, many, or a class where the clone is expanded.

j_call	clone_size	v_call	d_call	cdr3_aa	cdr3_nt
TRBJ2-7	many	TRBV7-6	TRBD2	CASSLDGTGRAYEQYF	TGTGCCAGCAGCTTAGACGGGACGGGGAGGGCCTACGAGCAGTACTTC
TRBJ2-3	.	TRBV24-1	TRBD2	CATSGTSGIDTQYF	TGTGCCACCAGTGGGACTAGCGGCATAGATACGCAGTATTTT
TRBJ1-2	few	TRBV12-3/TRBV12-4	TRBD1	CASRLQGANYGYTF	TGTGCCAGCAGACTACAGGGGGCGAACTATGGCTACACCTTC
TRBJ1-3	.	TRBV11-2	TRBD1	CASTTGVPKMPAGNTIYF	TGTGCCAGCACCACAGGGGTACCAAAAATGCCAGCTGGAAACACCATATATTTT
TRBJ2-2	.	TRBV24-1	.	CATSEAPRKLRNTGELFF	TGTGCCACCAGTGAGGCCCCTAGGAAACTCCGGAACACCGGGGAGCTGTTTTTT
TRBJ1-5	.	TRBV24-1	.	CATSDSGVQPQHF	TGTGCCACCAGTGATTCCGGGGTTCAGCCCCAGCATTTT
TRBJ1-3	.	TRBV5-1	TRBD1	CASSPLTGGFAGNTIYF	TGCGCCAGCAGCCCTCTGACAGGGGGTTTCGCTGGAAACACCATATATTTT
TRBJ1-5	.	TRBV6-1	TRBD1	CASSVRQGSNQPQHF	TGTGCCAGCAGTGTAAGACAGGGGAGCAATCAGCCCCAGCATTTT
TRBJ1-2	many	TRBV19	.	CASSLHSYGYTF	TGTGCCAGTAGTTTGCATTCCTATGGCTACACCTTC
TRBJ1-5	few	TRBV7-8	.	CASSPWWGGGQPQHF	TGTGCCAGCAGCCCCTGGTGGGGGGGCGGGCAGCCCCAGCATTTT
TRBJ2-1	few	TRBV12-5	TRBD2	CASGGALGGNEQFF	TGTGCTAGCGGGGGGGCCTTGGGTGGGAATGAGCAGTTCTTC
TRBJ2-7	few	TRBV19	TRBD2	CASTPASGSYEQYF	TGTGCCAGTACCCCGGCTAGCGGGAGCTACGAGCAGTACTTC
TRBJ1-5	few	TRBV6-6	.	CASRPPGTAYSNQPQHF	TGTGCCAGCAGACCCCCCGGGACGGCCTATAGCAATCAGCCCCAGCATTTT
TRBJ2-1	few	TRBV4-1	TRBD2	CASSQGLAALDEQFF	TGCGCCAGCAGCCAGGGACTAGCGGCGTTGGATGAGCAGTTCTTC
TRBJ1-6	.	TRBV4-2	TRBD1	CASSQYRDRGSRIHF	TGTGCCAGCAGCCAGTACCGGGACAGGGGGAGTCGAATCCACTTT
TRBJ2-1	.	TRBV6-4	.	CASSDTVRRGYNEQFF	TGTGCCAGCAGTGACACTGTACGGAGAGGCTACAATGAGCAGTTCTTC
TRBJ1-5	.	TRBV7-9	TRBD1	CASSAWTGSNQPQHF	TGTGCCAGCAGCGCATGGACAGGGAGCAATCAGCCCCAGCATTTT
TRBJ2-3	few	TRBV28	.	CASSSWEDTQYF	TGTGCCAGCAGTTCCTGGGAAGATACGCAGTATTTT
TRBJ2-1	once	TRBV11-3	TRBD2	CASSLDHGRDEQFF	TGTGCCAGCAGCTTAGATCACGGGAGGGATGAGCAGTTCTTC
TRBJ1-2	.	TRBV28	.	CASSFDRSGLNYGYTF	TGTGCCAGCAGTTTCGATAGGTCCGGACTGAACTATGGCTACACCTTC
TRBJ1-2	few	TRBV12-3/TRBV12-4	.	CASSLGHLNYGYTF	TGTGCCAGCAGTTTGGGACACCTTAACTATGGCTACACCTTC
TRBJ2-7	many	TRBV3-1	TRBD1	CASRRGPTYEQYF	TGTGCCAGCAGAAGGGGGCCGACCTACGAGCAGTACTTC
TRBJ1-3	few	TRBV11-1	.	CASSDRTGLNTIYF	TGTGCCAGCAGCGACCGAACAGGCTTAAACACCATATATTTT
TRBJ1-1	.	TRBV7-3	.	CASSLLPGADTEAFF	TGTGCCAGCAGCTTACTTCCCGGGGCGGACACTGAAGCTTTCTTT
TRBJ2-7	.	TRBV20-1	.	CSATDTASYEQYF	TGCAGTGCGACGGACACGGCGTCCTACGAGCAGTACTTC
TRBJ2-3	many	TRBV7-2	TRBD2	CASSSLPPPSGKTDTQYF	TGTGCCAGCAGCTCCCTACCCCCTCCTAGCGGGAAGACAGATACGCAGTATTTT
TRBJ2-4	.	TRBV3-1	.	CASSHGGTPSKNIQYF	TGTGCCAGCAGCCATGGGGGGACGCCAAGCAAAAACATTCAGTACTTC
TRBJ2-5	few	TRBV6-1	.	CASSEGGTIQETQYF	TGTGCCAGCAGTGAAGGAGGCACGATCCAAGAGACCCAGTACTTC
TRBJ2-2	.	TRBV19	.	CASSNGRLESTGELFF	TGTGCCAGCTCGAATGGCAGGTTAGAGAGCACCGGGGAGCTGTTTTTT
TRBJ1-4	.	TRBV5-4	.	CASRGDTATNEKLFF	TGTGCCAGCAGGGGCGACACCGCAACTAATGAAAAACTGTTTTTT
TRBJ1-2	few	TRBV11-2	.	CASSPIRDNYGYTF	TGTGCCAGCAGCCCGATAAGAGATAACTATGGCTACACCTTC
TRBJ2-7	.	TRBV2	TRBD2	CASSEGLAETYEQYF	TGTGCCAGCAGTGAAGGGCTAGCGGAGACCTACGAGCAGTACTTC